Listed below are T cell receptor beta chains from one sample, sequenced in a study of prognosis after radiotherapy for stage I lung cancer. TCRdb reprocessed the multiplex PCR reads with MiXCR, giving one entry per CDR3 protein. The sample has about 20,000 distinct CDR3 sequences, roughly two fifths seen once; the top ten hold more than 25%. Here the sequenced sample was PBMCs, taken before or after stereotactic body radiation therapy (not recorded which). The receptors were gathered from a donor over 45 with non-small cell lung cancer. CDR3s include the opening cysteine and the closing phenylalanine or tryptophan. A D gene is named only where the DNA matches it firmly. Expanded clones are given a class, and other clones once, few, many or no size at all.

j_call,clone_size,v_call,d_call,cdr3_nt,cdr3_aa
TRBJ1-4,many,TRBV20-1,NA,TGCAGTGCTAGAAAGTCGAGGGCTGGAGAAAAACTGTTTTTT,CSARKSRAGEKLFF
TRBJ1-2,many,TRBV5-1,NA,TGCGCCAGCAGCTTGGACGGCAAGGGCTACACCTTC,CASSLDGKGYTF
TRBJ2-1,NA,TRBV12-3/TRBV12-4,TRBD2,TGTGCCAGCAGTCCCAAACTAGCGGGAGGGGGGGGAGTTAATGAGCAGTTCTTC,CASSPKLAGGGGVNEQFF
TRBJ2-7,NA,TRBV11-2,NA,TGTGCCAGCAGCTTTTTCTTAGAGGGGCCCTACGAGCAGTGCTTC,CASSFFLEGPYEQCF
TRBJ2-7,NA,TRBV6-6,NA,TGTGCCAGCAGTTACTCGAGGTGGGGATCTGGCGATCAGTACTTC,CASSYSRWGSGDQYF
TRBJ2-5,many,TRBV7-2,NA,TGTGCCAGCAGCTTAGGCATCCAAGAGACCCAGTACTTC,CASSLGIQETQYF
TRBJ1-3,medium-sized,TRBV11-3,NA,TGTGCCAGCTCCGCCGGGTCGTCTGGAAACACCATATATTTT,CASSAGSSGNTIYF
TRBJ2-1,many,TRBV12-3/TRBV12-4,NA,TGTGCCAGCAGTTTAGGACTGTACAATGAGCAGTTCTTC,CASSLGLYNEQFF
TRBJ2-7,NA,TRBV6-1,TRBD2,TGTGCCAGCATCGAATACGGGACTAGAGGGAGGCAGCAGTACTTC,CASIEYGTRGRQQYF
TRBJ2-3,once,TRBV20-1,NA,TGCAGTGCTGAGAGCCAGGGATACACAGATACGCAGTATTTT,CSAESQGYTDTQYF
TRBJ2-2,NA,TRBV28,TRBD1,TGTGCCAGCATGGACAGGGGGCGTACCGGGGAGCTGTTTTTT,CASMDRGRTGELFF
TRBJ2-1,medium-sized,TRBV24-1,NA,TGTGCCACCAGTGATGGCACGAGGGATGAGCAGTTCTTC,CATSDGTRDEQFF
TRBJ2-6,NA,TRBV2,TRBD2,TGTGCCAGCGGGGATGAGGGGAGGGGTGCCAACGTCCTGACTTTC,CASGDEGRGANVLTF
TRBJ2-1,many,TRBV2,TRBD2,TGTGCCAGTTCTACTAGCGGGAATAATGAGCAGTTCTTC,CASSTSGNNEQFF
TRBJ2-1,many,TRBV7-2,NA,TGTGCCAGCAGCCGGGGGACTGCATACAATGAGCAGTTCTTC,CASSRGTAYNEQFF
TRBJ1-5,NA,TRBV2,NA,TGTGCCAGCAGTGATAGGATGGGTCAGCCCCAGCATTTT,CASSDRMGQPQHF
TRBJ2-7,many,TRBV7-9,TRBD2,TGTGCCAGCAGCTTAGTTCTAGCGGGAGTAGGCGAGCAGTACTTC,CASSLVLAGVGEQYF